This TCR beta chain came from a study of T cells in Graves' hyperthyroidism and ophthalmopathy. With regard to this clonotype: Its antigen is as yet unknown.

Those with hyperthyroidism were 18 to 65 years old, newly diagnosed, and ill for under 2 months. The study collected blood at first hyperthyroidism diagnosis, before any ophthalmopathy symptoms arose. The source material, RNA transcripts, was used to amplify TCR beta CDR3 regions. TCR CDR3 underwent first-round RT-PCR with the HTBI primer set. From the multiplex PCR reads, TCRdb called clonotypes with MiXCR, one entry per CDR3 protein. The sample lists more than 550,000 distinct CDR3 sequences; around 20% were seen once. The CDR3 has 14 amino acids. Between the trimmed V and J ends, which lost 6 bases and 2 bases, there was a span of 14 bases. Whole-study results and caveats: Blood also showed most of the thyroid clonotypes that were expanded above 0.001. A model built on 13 V-J features separated ophthalmopathy from stable hyperthyroidism.

The TCR sequence derives from a woman in her forties or fifties with Graves' hyperthyroidism that later progressed to Graves' ophthalmopathy. V gene TRBV12-3 or TRBV12-4 combines with J gene TRBJ2-7; either TRBD1 or TRBD2 may supply D (5 bases each). Input material: blood. The DNA for the CDR3 is TGTGCCAGCAGCACCCGGGGCCTAACCTACGAGCAGTACTTC. It yields the protein CASSTRGLTYEQYF.